This TCR beta chain was observed in a study of Ad26.COV2.S vaccination and SARS-CoV-2 variants (dated by TCRdb to the early 2020s). Regarding the complete study: Donors in the vaccine arm were drawn from COV1001, a phase I-IIa trial of Ad26.COV2.S in healthy adults that was multicentre, randomized, double-blind and placebo-controlled. Ad26.COV2.S was administered intramuscularly at 5 x 10^10 or 1 x 10^11 viral particles, either as a single shot or as two shots given 56 days apart. TCRbeta repertoire sequencing was used to assess the specificity and breadth of SARS-CoV-2-reactive T cell receptors after Ad26.COV2.S vaccination. A total of around 32 samples were included in the TCR-sequenced set, comprising about 20 Ad26.COV2.S vaccine recipients, 5 placebo recipients and 8 SARS-CoV-2 convalescent individuals. Trial participants were randomized into five groups of five, in which low-dose or high-dose Ad26.COV2.S was given once or twice, or placebo was given on both occasions. Investigators did not know the trial group allocation while performing experiments and assessing outcomes.

Reading the label with the study, this specimen's treatment or condition is: some 20 received Ad26.COV2.S at low or high dose, single or two shots; 5 received placebo; per-sample allocation not given. Repertoires of vaccine and placebo recipients were sequenced from samples taken on day 63 after the first injection. Cohort 1b enrolled fewer than 30 adults aged 18-55 years at a single site in Boston, USA, between 29 July and 7 August 2020. Ad26.COV2.S was a replication-incompetent adenovirus type 26 vector expressing a prefusion-stabilized SARS-CoV-2 spike protein from the original Wuhan strain. Including cysteine and phenylalanine, the CDR3 has 15 amino acids. The only DNA kept is the CDR3, 45 bases in frame from the first base. Trimming takes 1 base off V and 7 bases off J; junction bases not matched to a gene: 4. From the germline V gene (reference sequence), CDR1 is GTSNPN and CDR2 is SVGIG. The immunoSEQ Assay was the method used to sequence TCRbeta CDR3 regions. After extraction, genomic DNA underwent amplification by bias-controlled multiplex PCR, followed by high-throughput sequencing. Processing in the source paper ran as follows. To quantify the absolute abundance of every unique TCRbeta CDR3 region, sequences were collapsed and filtered. T cell fraction was estimated by normalizing TCRbeta template counts to usable DNA, which was measured by amplifying reference genes present in all nucleated cells. Repertoire TCRs were annotated as SARS-CoV-2-specific by exact matching of V gene, CDR3 amino acid sequence and J gene to a known reactive TCR set. MIRA supplied the reference SARS-CoV-2 TCR set, which was filtered for enrichment in COVID-19-positive ImmuneCODE repertoires so that public or cross-reactive TCRs were removed. Based on the MIRA antigens, annotated TCRs were further analysed at the level of specific ORF or position within ORF. Breadth was defined as the number of annotated unique rearrangements divided by the total number of unique productive rearrangements, and depth was defined as the summed frequency of the annotated unique rearrangements. TCR breadth was compared between groups using two-sided Wilcoxon rank-sum tests. TCRdb stores this immuneACCESS table with in-frame sequences only. Part of the clones is absent; in the studies checked, under half of the shortfall reflects unresolved V genes, and no reason is known for the rest. V, J and clone size reflect that table, while D and trimming were determined from the DNA. This sample lists more than 300,000 clones; approximately 90% were detected once. About 4.6% of the sample is held by the ten biggest clonotypes.

Overall study outcomes, separate from this receptor: The authors noted that the TCR breadth and depth analyses may have underestimated total T cell responses. The study was not powered for comparison of responses between vaccine doses or regimens. Comparable non-spike TCR breadth was observed between vaccine and placebo recipients, consistent with only spike being contained in the vaccine. Substantial breadth of spike-specific CD8+ and CD4+ T cell responses was reported after vaccination. Higher spike-specific TCR breadth was observed in Ad26.COV2.S recipients than in placebo recipients (P = 0.0014).

This clone was found a few times. The target of this receptor is not known. Base qualities are not at hand, and no much larger clone is one base apart. This chain joins TRBV30 to TRBJ1-6, and TRBD1 aligns with 10 junction nucleotides. The sample consisted of peripheral blood, taken in a trial of Ad26.COV2.S vaccine versus placebo. The receptor comes from a person between 18 and 65 years old who received the Ad26.COV2.S COVID-19 vaccine or a placebo. The CDR3 has the sequence CAWSGDRGENSPLHF. The nucleotide sequence reads as follows: TGTGCCTGGAGTGGGGACAGGGGAGAGAATTCACCCCTCCACTTT.